These T cell receptor beta chains were read from a single sample in a study of response to subunit inactivated influenza vaccine. TCRdb itself ran the RT-PCR reads through MiXCR, one entry per CDR3 protein. The table lists approximately 480,000 distinct CDR3 sequences, about a tenth of them singletons, with about an eighth in the top ten. Source: PBMCs from blood, taken roughly 46 days after vaccination. Receptors were obtained from a man aged 45-60 years who received an inactivated influenza vaccine. Both conserved end residues are trimmed from each CDR3.

v_call	cdr3_aa
TRBV5-1	ASCSRDRGRNEQF
TRBV4-3	ASSQDLDSFRY
TRBV6-2/TRBV6-3	ASRRTSGFNYLSYEQY
TRBV6-2/TRBV6-3	ASSYSGGFIQY
TRBV20-1	SARAPNLYGYT
TRBV5-1	ASSPDRSNTGELF
TRBV5-5	ASSFWRTGSNTGELF
TRBV10-3	AISETVIEQF
TRBV6-1	ASSITTGSNQPQH
TRBV5-1	ASSLDGIAVGYT
TRBV4-1	ASSREGLAGNEQY
TRBV21-1	ASSPRTGLAKNIQY
TRBV5-1	ASRRTSGSTDTQY
TRBV5-1	ASSFTPGGELF
TRBV7-2	ASSQSGRPRETQY
TRBV4-3	ASSQDPGTSHSSTDTQY
TRBV7-9	ASSPPGSYGYT
TRBV5-1	ASRFVGQPNSPLH
TRBV15	ATSRGPGFYTDTQY
TRBV7-8	ASRGGGPLGVEKLF
TRBV5-1	ASSSLTAGGKLF
TRBV4-2	ASSPDRSAFYEQY
TRBV7-9	ASSSALSPSTDTQY
TRBV29-1	SGRQPLNTEAF
TRBV29-1	SVEDRGKGTQY
TRBV12-3/TRBV12-4	ASSFSGSHNEQF
TRBV9	ASSVGLRGGRSTDTQY
TRBV19	ASSIQGGLFNSPLH
TRBV15	ATSSGAASGNTIY
TRBV20-1	SARSRLAGMETQY
TRBV5-1	ASSLATASTDTQY
TRBV6-1	ASRPPLTGGSNQPQH
TRBV5-1	ASSLGTGNGYT
TRBV29-1	SVEVRVADTQY
TRBV5-1	ASSPLGTGPNYGYT
TRBV3-1	ASSRRPTIQGNTGYEQY
TRBV5-1	ASSLARLGQGTNEQF
TRBV15	ATSRRRPSGNTIY
TRBV20-1	CARDGQGAHETQY
TRBV5-1	ASSLSGASISEQY